Following are 26 T cell receptor beta chains from one sample sequenced in a study of T cells in localized non-small cell lung cancer. Measured with immunoSEQ multiplex PCR; TCRdb has only the in-frame clones, and not every one. Seen here are about 60,000 clones, roughly nine tenths observed once, and the top ten hold roughly 1.8%. This specimen was peripheral blood, taken before any cancer treatment. These receptor sequences come from a woman between 35 and 75 years old with stage I lung adenocarcinoma.

CDR3 in DNA: TGTGCCAGCTCACCAAGTAACACCATATATTTT. It codes for CASSPSNTIYF. This chain joins TRBV18 and TRBJ1-3; D not certain. CDR3 length: 11 amino acids. CDR1 is KGHSH and CDR2 is LQKENI in the germline V gene. V was cut by 2 bases and J by 7 bases, with 3 bases left in between.

The chain employs TRBV10-3 and TRBJ2-5; possibly TRBD2 for D (5 bases). Deletions cut 2 bases from V and 2 bases from J, with 9 bases between. Germline V gene lookup returns CDR1 ENHRY and CDR2 SYGVKD. There are 14 residues in the CDR3. CDR3 in amino acids: CAISESGVQETQYF. The CDR3, as DNA: TGTGCCATCAGTGAGAGCGGAGTTCAAGAGACCCAGTACTTC.

V gene TRBV18 combines with J gene TRBJ1-2, with D perhaps TRBD1 (5 bases). The CDR3 extends over 13 amino acids. Per germline, CDR1 KGHSH and CDR2 LQKENI. With 4 bases removed from V and 8 bases from J, the gap between germline ends came to 14 bases. This chain's CDR3 is CASSLPDSAGYTF. The DNA of the CDR3 is TGTGCCAGCTCACTCCCAGACAGTGCCGGCTACACCTTC. Combining the CDR3 with reference TRBV18 and TRBJ1-2 gives the whole variable domain NAGVMQNPRHLVRRRGQEARLRCSPMKGHSHVYWYRQLPEEGLKFMVYLQKENIIDESGMPKERFSAEFPKEGPSILRIQQVVRGDSAAYFCASSLPDSAGYTFGSGTRLTVV.

V usage is TRBV27 and J usage is TRBJ2-1, with D hard to call. This CDR3 has 10 amino acids. CDR1 and CDR2 (germline): MNHEY, SMNVEV (reference sequence). Between the trimmed V and J ends, which lost 8 bases and 7 bases, there was a span of 6 bases. CDR3: CASGINEQFF. The CDR3 DNA reads as TGTGCCAGCGGTATAAATGAGCAGTTCTTC.

V gene TRBV19 combines with J gene TRBJ1-2; D not certain. CDR3 length equals 14 residues. V lost 5 bases and J lost 2, with 12 bases in between. Germline lookup yields CDR1 LNHDA and CDR2 SQIVND (reference sequence). The chain's CDR3 is CASSLVTGNYGYTF. The DNA of the CDR3 is TGTGCCAGTAGTCTAGTGACCGGCAACTATGGCTACACCTTC.

The rearrangement joins TRBV18 to TRBJ1-2, with TRBD1 matching 9 bases. The V gene's germline CDR1 is KGHSH and CDR2 LQKENI. The ends lost 0 bases at V and 5 bases at J; junction bases unmatched: 4. There are 15 residues in the CDR3. As DNA, the CDR3 is TGTGCCAGCTCACCACCTACACAGGGGGCATATGGCTACACCTTC. This gives the protein CASSPPTQGAYGYTF.

This rearrangement joins TRBV13 to TRBJ2-5; 8 nucleotides line up with TRBD2. The CDR3 length is 15 residues. Germline-derived CDR1 and CDR2 are PRHDT and FYEKMQ (reference sequence). V was pared by 5 bases and J by 3 bases, with 8 bases of the junction left unmatched. CDR3 nucleotides: TGTGCCAGCAGCCATTTGGGGACTAGAGAAGAGACCCAGTACTTC. This gives the protein CASSHLGTREETQYF.

V is TRBV6-1 and J is TRBJ2-1; D may be TRBD2 (6 bases). CDR1 MNHNS and CDR2 SASEGT come from the germline V gene. Trimming shortened V by 6 bases and J by 8 bases, and 20 bases separated the two germline ends. The CDR3 has 15 residues. The CDR3 loop reads CASSQTSTPFDEQFF. As DNA, the CDR3 is TGTGCCAGCAGCCAGACTAGTACCCCCTTCGATGAGCAGTTCTTC.

This rearrangement joins TRBV30 to TRBJ2-1; D is perhaps TRBD2 (6 bases). This CDR3 has 14 amino acids. Germline CDR1 and CDR2: GTSNPN and SVGIG (reference sequence). Trimming took 4 bases from V and 7 from J, leaving 17 bases between them. CDR3 amino acids: CAWILTGAINEQFF. The CDR3 region has the DNA TGTGCCTGGATTCTGACGGGAGCCATTAATGAGCAGTTCTTC.

The V and J genes are TRBV4-2 and TRBJ2-6; no reliable D call. The CDR3 has 21 amino acids. CDR1 and CDR2 from the germline V gene are LGHNA and YNFKEQ. The ends were cut back, 4 bases at V and 0 bases at J, with 25 bases in the middle. The CDR3 bases are TGTGCCAGCAGCCCCGTATACAGACTCTCAGGTTTGGGCTCTGGGGCCAACGTCCTGACTTTC. As protein: CASSPVYRLSGLGSGANVLTF.

This chain connects TRBV6-5 to TRBJ2-3; D may match TRBD1 or TRBD2 (6 bases each). This CDR3 comprises 14 residues. CDR1 is MNHEY, CDR2 SVGAGI, per germline. Trimming shortened V by 8 bases and J by 2 bases, and 14 bases separated the two germline ends. The CDR3 reads CASGGLGHTDTQYF. CDR3 DNA sequence: TGTGCCAGCGGGGGGCTGGGCCACACAGATACGCAGTATTTT.

The gene calls are TRBV7-9 and TRBJ2-5; unclear D gene. CDR1 is SEHNR and CDR2 is FQNEAQ in the germline V gene (reference sequence). Deletions cut 5 bases from V and 2 bases from J, with 12 bases between. The CDR3 consists of 14 residues. CDR3 in amino acids: CASSPRNRQETQYF. CDR3 in DNA: TGTGCCAGCAGCCCTCGCAACCGACAAGAGACCCAGTACTTC.

The V call is TRBV7-8, the J call TRBJ1-5; 8 nucleotides line up with TRBD1. Losses at the gene ends were 5 bases for V and 1 base for J; bases not matched to a gene: 10. This CDR3 is 17 amino acids long. Germline loops: CDR1 SGHVS, CDR2 FQNEAQ. Here the CDR3 DNA reads TGTGCCAGCAGCCCTACTGGACAGGGCTCAAGCAATCAGCCCCAGCATTTT. Protein: CASSPTGQGSSNQPQHF. Combining the CDR3 with reference TRBV7-8 and TRBJ1-5 gives the whole variable domain GAGVSQSPRYKVAKRGQDVALRCDPISGHVSLFWYQQALGQGPEFLTYFQNEAQLDKSGLPSDRFFAERPEGSVSTLKIQRTQQEDSAVYLCASSPTGQGSSNQPQHFGDGTRLSIL.

The chain has TRBV9 and TRBJ1-3; no definite D call. The V gene's germline CDR1 is SGDLS and CDR2 YYNGEE. The ends were cut back, 0 bases at V and 0 bases at J, with 7 bases in the middle. This CDR3 is 15 amino acids long. Written as DNA, the CDR3 is TGTGCCAGCAGCGTAGATACAGCCTCTGGAAACACCATATATTTT. Translated, it gives CASSVDTASGNTIYF.

The J gene is TRBJ2-7, the V gene TRBV5-6, with D perhaps TRBD1 (5 bases). Trimming pared 10 bases from V and 0 bases from J, leaving 14 bases between. Germline V gene data show CDR1 as SGHDT and CDR2 as YYEEEE. The CDR3 contains 13 residues. CDR3 in DNA: TGTGCCGGCGACAGTGTCAACTCCTACGAGCAGTACTTC. As protein: CAGDSVNSYEQYF. Based on the CDR3 plus reference TRBV5-6 and TRBJ2-7, the full variable domain is DAGVTQSPTHLIKTRGQQVTLRCSPKSGHDTVSWYQQALGQGPQFIFQYYEEEERQRGNFPDRFSGHQFPNYSSELNVNALLLGDSALYLCAGDSVNSYEQYFGPGTRLTVT.

The chain employs TRBV11-2 and TRBJ1-1; TRBD1 matches at 11 bases. The CDR3 consists of 15 residues. Germline V gene sequence: CDR1 SGHAT, CDR2 FQNNGV. Unmatched junction bases numbered 5, after V lost 3 bases and J lost 5 bases. The CDR3 loop reads CASSFTDRGRTEAFF. Written as DNA, the CDR3 is TGTGCCAGCAGCTTCACGGACAGGGGGCGAACTGAAGCTTTCTTT.

The rearrangement links TRBV7-3 to TRBJ1-1; D is possibly TRBD1 (5 bases). Germline V lookup: CDR1 SGHTA, CDR2 FQGTGA. The CDR3 totals 16 residues. V gave up 7 bases and J gave up 4 bases, with 22 bases separating them. The CDR3 spells CASNNFGRVRSTEAFF. The CDR3 nucleotides read TGTGCCAGCAACAATTTCGGCAGGGTAAGGAGCACTGAAGCTTTCTTT.

The chain is built from TRBV5-1 and TRBJ2-7, with 13 nucleotides matching TRBD2. Germline trimming cut 0 bases from V and 6 bases from J; bases unmatched to any gene: 3. There are 15 residues in the CDR3. Germline CDR1 and CDR2: SGHRS and YFSETQ. CDR3 sequence: CASSLGLAGGGEQYF. As DNA, the CDR3 is TGCGCCAGCAGCTTGGGACTAGCGGGGGGCGGCGAGCAGTACTTC.

This clone appeared once. The gene calls are TRBV18 and TRBJ2-5; either TRBD1 or TRBD2 may fit D (5 bases each). The germline V gene has CDR1 KGHSH and CDR2 LQKENI. CDR3 length equals 16 residues. V was pared by 3 bases and J by 2 bases, with 16 bases between. The CDR3 DNA sequence: TGTGCCAGCTCACCCTTCTACAGTGAGGGGCAAGAGACCCAGTACTTC. It yields the protein CASSPFYSEGQETQYF.

This clone was observed a few times. The V gene is TRBV2, the J gene TRBJ1-1; 8 nucleotides align to TRBD1. CDR1 and CDR2 (germline): SNHLY, FYNNEI. This CDR3 spans 14 amino acids. Losses at the gene ends were 4 bases for V and 5 bases for J; bases not matched to a gene: 6. CDR3 nucleotides: TGTGCCAGCAGTGGACAGGGGCGGATGACTGAAGCTTTCTTT. The encoded protein is CASSGQGRMTEAFF.

The V and J genes are TRBV4-3 and TRBJ1-2; D is ambiguous. V was pared by 1 base and J by 3 bases, with 12 bases between. Looked up from germline, CDR1 is LGHNA and CDR2 is YSLEER. The CDR3 extends over 15 amino acids. CDR3 protein: CASSQVVGSHYGYTF. As DNA, the CDR3 is TGCGCCAGCAGCCAAGTGGTGGGGAGCCACTATGGCTACACCTTC.

The V call is TRBV5-1, the J call TRBJ2-2, with D tentatively TRBD2 (7 bases). Looked up from germline, CDR1 is SGHRS and CDR2 is YFSETQ. Trimming took 4 bases from V and 4 from J, leaving 14 bases between them. The CDR3 has 15 residues. This CDR3 reads CASSRGGPGTGELFF. CDR3 sequence (DNA): TGCGCCAGCAGCCGCGGGGGCCCCGGCACCGGGGAGCTGTTTTTT. The whole variable domain, filled in from reference TRBV5-1 and TRBJ2-2, reads KAGVTQTPRYLIKTRGQQVTLSCSPISGHRSVSWYQQTPGQGLQFLFEYFSETQRNKGNFPGRFSGRQFSNSRSEMNVSTLELGDSALYLCASSRGGPGTGELFFGEGSRLTVL.

The chain has TRBV7-8 and TRBJ2-1; D call uncertain. Trimming took off 6 bases at V and 5 bases at J, with 14 bases between the two ends. CDR1 is SGHVS, CDR2 FQNEAQ, per germline. The CDR3 spans 14 residues. CDR3 region: CASRDNRAHNEQFF. Written as DNA, the CDR3 is TGTGCCAGCAGGGATAACCGGGCCCACAATGAGCAGTTCTTC. The full variable domain, in which reference TRBV7-8 and TRBJ2-1 provide the parts outside the CDR3, is GAGVSQSPRYKVAKRGQDVALRCDPISGHVSLFWYQQALGQGPEFLTYFQNEAQLDKSGLPSDRFFAERPEGSVSTLKIQRTQQEDSAVYLCASRDNRAHNEQFFGPGTRLTVL.

The J gene is TRBJ2-1, the V gene TRBV27; tentatively, D is TRBD1 or TRBD2 (5 bases each). CDR1 is MNHEY, CDR2 SMNVEV, per germline (reference sequence). V lost 1 base, J lost 3 bases, and 16 bases lay in between. The CDR3 covers 17 residues. Here the CDR3 DNA reads TGTGCCAGCAGTTTATGGGGGTCGGGCAGAGACTACAATGAGCAGTTCTTC. It codes for CASSLWGSGRDYNEQFF.

V is TRBV9 and J is TRBJ2-6; the match to TRBD2 covers 11 bases. Germline V gene sequence: CDR1 SGDLS, CDR2 YYNGEE. The CDR3 consists of 20 residues. V was pared by 4 bases and J by 0 bases, with 12 bases of the junction left unmatched. The chain's CDR3 is CASSYTLAGGGISGANVLTF. CDR3 sequence (DNA): TGTGCCAGCAGCTATACCCTAGCGGGGGGAGGAATCTCTGGGGCCAACGTCCTGACTTTC.

This rearrangement joins TRBV10-3 to TRBJ2-5, with TRBD1 matching over 7 bases. V lost 6 bases and J lost 0; bases outside the gene matches: 7. This CDR3 is built from 15 residues. Looked up from germline, CDR1 is ENHRY and CDR2 is SYGVKD. CDR3: CAIRSHGTDQETQYF. The CDR3 DNA reads as TGTGCCATCAGATCCCACGGGACAGACCAAGAGACCCAGTACTTC.